This T cell receptor (beta chain) was sequenced during a study of read filtering for tumor transcriptome and immune sequencing. Study-wide context: Patients were 17 male and about 15 female, mean age 65.9 years, range about 47 to 85.

Regarding the study as a whole: IR-seq captured clonotypes deeper and more reliably than RNA-seq.

This clonotype came up many times. Its target is unknown. From approximately 400 ng of RNA, a library with molecular barcoded alpha/delta and beta/gamma adaptors was made. One entry per CDR3 protein, called by TCRdb with MiXCR from the reads. The sample includes 35,000 to 50,000 distinct CDR3 sequences, over 11% seen only once; the top ten take around 7%. Germline trimming cut 7 bases from V and 7 bases from J; bases unmatched to any gene: 1. This CDR3 is built from 11 residues. Germline V CDR1 and CDR2: SGHRS, YFSETQ. This TCR was recovered from a donor at least 40 years old with multiple myeloma. The chain links TRBV5-1 to TRBJ1-1; 10 nucleotides agree with TRBD1. Sequencing was done on a sample of a population of CD138-negative cells sorted from bone marrow. CDR3 nucleotide sequence: TGCGCCAGCGGACAGGGGGTTGAAGCTTTCTTT. This codes for CASGQGVEAFF.